Listed here are 8 T cell receptor beta chains from one sample, sequenced in a study of CD8 T cells in ankylosing spondylitis. One entry per CDR3 protein, called by TCRdb with MiXCR from the 5' RACE reads. The sample lists hundreds of thousands of distinct CDR3 sequences, over 9.5% occurring once. The sequenced material came from blood, either unsorted or a sorted T cell fraction (not recorded which). The receptors derive from a male donor with ankylosing spondylitis or in good health (not recorded which).

In its sample, this clonotype was seen many times. The CDR3 DNA reads TGCAGTGCCGGACTAGCGCACACAGATACGCAGTATTTT. Protein sequence: CSAGLAHTDTQYF. The chain uses TRBV20-1 and TRBJ2-3, with TRBD2 matching 9 bases. J lost 2 bases, V lost 6 bases, and 3 bases had no gene match. Germline-derived CDR1 and CDR2 are DFQATT and SNEGSKA (reference sequence). The CDR3 totals 13 residues.

This clonotype came up a few times. CDR3 sequence: CASSPGPGDNEQFF. In nucleotides, the CDR3 is TGCGCCAGCAGCCCGGGACCTGGGGATAATGAGCAGTTCTTC. This chain joins TRBV5-1 and TRBJ2-1; D could derive from TRBD1 or TRBD2 (5 bases each). The CDR3 runs to 14 residues. Germline V gene lookup returns CDR1 SGHRS and CDR2 YFSETQ. The V gene lost 4 bases and the J gene lost 7 bases, with 15 bases spanning the gap.

This clonotype was counted ten times or more. This rearrangement joins TRBV5-6 to TRBJ2-1; D unclear. CDR1 and CDR2 from the germline V gene are SGHDT and YYEEEE. CDR3 length: 13 residues. V was cut by 0 bases and J by 8 bases, with 9 bases left in between. The CDR3 DNA reads TGTGCCAGCAGCTTGGGGTCCTCTGATGAGCAGTTCTTC. It translates to CASSLGSSDEQFF.

This clonotype appeared many times. This chain links TRBV6-1 with TRBJ1-1, with 8 bases fitting TRBD1. J lost 1 base, V lost 5 bases, and 6 bases had no gene match. The germline V gene has CDR1 MNHNS and CDR2 SASEGT. The length of the CDR3 is 15 residues. The CDR3 protein is CASSKTGVKNTEAFF. In nucleotides, the CDR3 is TGTGCCAGCAGTAAGACAGGGGTAAAGAACACTGAAGCTTTCTTT.

This clonotype has at least ten counts. The rearrangement links TRBV4-2 to TRBJ2-1, with no clear D. Per germline, CDR1 LGHNA and CDR2 YNFKEQ. The CDR3 runs to 16 residues. Trimming removed 1 base from V and 0 bases from J, with 10 bases in between. CDR3: CASSQASSASYNEQFF. The CDR3 bases are TGTGCCAGCAGCCAAGCGAGTTCCGCCTCCTACAATGAGCAGTTCTTC.

V and J are TRBV7-2 and TRBJ2-1, with D perhaps TRBD1 (6 bases). The V end lost 0 bases, the J end lost 9 bases, and 15 bases lay between the germline ends. This CDR3 has 15 amino acids. In germline, CDR1 is SGHTA, CDR2 FQGNSA. This CDR3 is CASSLARTAPSEQFF. In nucleotides, the CDR3 is TGTGCCAGCAGCTTAGCGCGGACAGCCCCCTCTGAGCAGTTCTTC.

This clonotype came up many times. J is TRBJ1-5 and V is TRBV12-3 or TRBV12-4, with TRBD1 matching 12 bases. The CDR3 totals 17 residues. After removal of 4 bases from V and 3 bases from J, the junction contained 7 bases not matched to a gene. CDR3: CASSSPGTGGLNQPQHF. CDR3 coding DNA: TGTGCCAGCAGTTCCCCCGGGACAGGGGGCCTCAATCAGCCCCAGCATTTT.

This clonotype was counted many times. The chain carries TRBV20-1 and TRBJ1-1, with a tentative D call TRBD1 (6 bases). The germline gives CDR1 DFQATT, CDR2 SNEGSKA (reference sequence). Trimming shortened V by 5 bases and J by 3 bases, and 13 bases separated the two germline ends. The CDR3 contains 13 residues. DNA of the CDR3: TGCAGTGCTCCCGGAGGGGGGCACACTGAAGCTTTCTTT. This translates into CSAPGGGHTEAFF.